This is a list of T cell receptor beta chains from one sample in a study of glioma-infiltrating T cells after dendritic cell vaccination. Sequencing was performed with immunoSEQ multiplex PCR; in TCRdb, only in-frame clones are kept and a portion is missing. The sample lists around 92,000 clones; less than 90% were seen once. The starting material was blood, obtained after dendritic cell vaccination. The receptor set was obtained from a human donor with glioblastoma. Both conserved end residues are part of each CDR3.

>TRBJ2-2|14|TRBV4-2
CASSQQTTPGELFF
>TRBJ2-1|16|TRBV5-6
CASSLVGLAPYNEQFF
>TRBJ2-7|13|TRBV14
CASRQTRVGEQYF
>TRBJ2-1|15|TRBV5-1
CASSSHRVMFNEQFF
>TRBJ1-5|13|TRBV7-2
CASSLASNQPQHF
>TRBJ2-3|12|TRBV27
CASSLRAGKQYF
>TRBJ1-3|14|TRBV19
CASSIGGGGNTIYF
>TRBJ1-1|14|TRBV28
CASSQGRRNTEAFF
>TRBJ2-1|18|TRBV6-1
CASSEVMLGLAGRNEQFF
>TRBJ1-2|12|TRBV19
CASRRTGYGYTF